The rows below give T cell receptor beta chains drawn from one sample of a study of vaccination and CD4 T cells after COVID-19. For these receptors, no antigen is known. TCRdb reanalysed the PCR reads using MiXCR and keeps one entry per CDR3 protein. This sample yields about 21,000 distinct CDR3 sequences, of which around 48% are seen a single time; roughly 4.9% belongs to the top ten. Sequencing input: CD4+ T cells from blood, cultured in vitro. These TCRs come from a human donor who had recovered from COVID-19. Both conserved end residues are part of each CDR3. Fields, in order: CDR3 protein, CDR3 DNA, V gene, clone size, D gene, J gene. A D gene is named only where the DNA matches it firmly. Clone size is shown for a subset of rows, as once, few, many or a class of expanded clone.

CDR3: CASSFTGHSNQPQHF
DNA: TGTGCCAGCAGCTTTACAGGGCATAGCAATCAGCCCCAGCATTTT
V: TRBV7-2
size: few
D: -
J: TRBJ1-5

CDR3: CASSSILLLAGSYEQYF
DNA: TGTGCCAGCAGCTCGATCCTATTGCTAGCGGGATCCTACGAGCAGTACTTC
V: TRBV7-2
size: -
D: TRBD2
J: TRBJ2-7

CDR3: CASSALNRLAGVEDTQYF
DNA: TGTGCCAGCAGTGCTTTAAATAGGCTAGCTGGAGTAGAAGATACGCAGTATTTT
V: TRBV2
size: -
D: -
J: TRBJ2-3

CDR3: CATSRGPGASVNEQFF
DNA: TGTGCCACCAGCAGAGGACCGGGGGCATCAGTCAATGAGCAGTTCTTC
V: TRBV15
size: -
D: -
J: TRBJ2-1

CDR3: CASSSQGNQPQHF
DNA: TGTGCCAGCAGTTCACAGGGAAATCAGCCCCAGCATTTT
V: TRBV7-6
size: few
D: -
J: TRBJ1-5

CDR3: CASSLWTGGNTIYF
DNA: TGTGCCAGCAGCTTGTGGACTGGGGGTAACACCATATATTTT
V: TRBV5-8
size: -
D: -
J: TRBJ1-3

CDR3: CASSPRGGRGNGYTF
DNA: TGTGCCAGCAGCCCGAGGGGAGGTAGAGGGAACGGCTACACCTTC
V: TRBV7-2
size: -
D: -
J: TRBJ1-2

CDR3: CASSPPANTEAFF
DNA: TGTGCCAGCAGCCCCCCCGCTAACACTGAAGCTTTCTTT
V: TRBV11-3
size: -
D: -
J: TRBJ1-1

CDR3: CASSPSDRSRLFF
DNA: TGTGCCAGTAGTCCCTCGGACCGATCTAGACTGTTTTTT
V: TRBV19
size: once
D: -
J: TRBJ1-4

CDR3: CASSPSGLATEAFF
DNA: TGTGCCAGCTCACCATCCGGGTTGGCCACTGAAGCTTTCTTT
V: TRBV18
size: -
D: -
J: TRBJ1-1

CDR3: CASPPRGERGARRQPQHF
DNA: TGTGCCAGCCCCCCCAGGGGAGAGAGGGGGGCCAGGAGACAGCCCCAGCATTTT
V: TRBV21-1
size: -
D: -
J: TRBJ1-5

CDR3: CASSLGLAGVYNEQFF
DNA: TGTGCCAGCAGCTTGGGCCTAGCGGGAGTCTACAATGAGCAGTTCTTC
V: TRBV7-2
size: -
D: TRBD2
J: TRBJ2-1

CDR3: CASSLRDVAGSPLHF
DNA: TGTGCCAGCAGCCTCCGGGACGTCGCCGGTTCACCCCTCCACTTT
V: TRBV9
size: -
D: -
J: TRBJ1-6

CDR3: CAAPGPNEKLFF
DNA: TGTGCCGCACCGGGACCTAATGAAAAACTGTTTTTT
V: TRBV28
size: once
D: -
J: TRBJ1-4

CDR3: CASSIQGPKNIQYF
DNA: TGTGCCAGTAGTATCCAGGGTCCCAAAAACATTCAGTACTTC
V: TRBV19
size: -
D: -
J: TRBJ2-4

CDR3: CASSPSSGPTYEQYF
DNA: TGTGCCAGCAGCCCCTCCTCAGGACCCACCTACGAGCAGTACTTC
V: TRBV13
size: -
D: -
J: TRBJ2-7

CDR3: CASSETGAMNTEAFF
DNA: TGTGCCAGCAGTGAAACTGGGGCTATGAACACTGAAGCTTTCTTT
V: TRBV2
size: -
D: -
J: TRBJ1-1

CDR3: CASKRSTGELFF
DNA: TGTGCCAGCAAGAGGAGCACCGGGGAGCTGTTTTTT
V: TRBV27
size: few
D: -
J: TRBJ2-2

CDR3: CASSYWLAEAFF
DNA: TGTGCCAGCAGTTACTGGCTCGCTGAAGCTTTCTTT
V: TRBV6-2/TRBV6-3
size: few
D: -
J: TRBJ1-1

CDR3: CSARDPTGSHEQYF
DNA: TGCAGTGCTAGAGACCCTACGGGATCCCACGAGCAGTACTTC
V: TRBV20-1
size: -
D: -
J: TRBJ2-7

CDR3: CASSYPDYGSYNEQFF
DNA: TGTGCCAGCAGTTACCCCGACTACGGCTCCTACAATGAGCAGTTCTTC
V: TRBV6-5
size: -
D: -
J: TRBJ2-1

CDR3: CASSDTSDRGNQPQHF
DNA: TGTGCCAGCAGCGATACCTCCGACAGGGGGAATCAGCCCCAGCATTTT
V: TRBV6-2/TRBV6-3
size: -
D: TRBD1
J: TRBJ1-5

CDR3: CASSYLRGSSYEQYF
DNA: TGTGCCAGCAGTTACCTTCGGGGGTCATCCTACGAGCAGTACTTC
V: TRBV6-2/TRBV6-3
size: -
D: -
J: TRBJ2-7

CDR3: CASGGASERRGPNEQFF
DNA: TGTGCCAGTGGGGGGGCTAGCGAGCGACGCGGTCCCAATGAGCAGTTCTTC
V: TRBV19
size: -
D: -
J: TRBJ2-1

CDR3: CASSERTGWDTGELFF
DNA: TGTGCCAGCAGTGAAAGGACAGGGTGGGACACCGGGGAGCTGTTTTTT
V: TRBV6-1
size: few
D: TRBD1
J: TRBJ2-2

CDR3: CASSIGSDSHTEAFF
DNA: TGTGCCAGTAGTATAGGTTCGGATAGTCACACTGAAGCTTTCTTT
V: TRBV19
size: -
D: -
J: TRBJ1-1

CDR3: CASSLARGAEAFF
DNA: TGTGCCAGCAGTTTAGCGCGGGGTGCTGAAGCTTTCTTT
V: TRBV12-3/TRBV12-4
size: few
D: -
J: TRBJ1-1

CDR3: CASSFWGGTYNEQFF
DNA: TGTGCCAGCAGCTTTTGGGGGGGCACCTACAATGAGCAGTTCTTC
V: TRBV11-3
size: -
D: -
J: TRBJ2-1

CDR3: CASSPDYNTGELFF
DNA: TGTGCCAGCAGTCCGGACTACAACACCGGGGAGCTGTTTTTT
V: TRBV6-1
size: few
D: -
J: TRBJ2-2

CDR3: CASSQPGQTYEQYF
DNA: TGCGCCAGCAGCCAACCGGGACAAACCTACGAGCAGTACTTC
V: TRBV4-1
size: -
D: -
J: TRBJ2-7

CDR3: CASSETGPNEQFF
DNA: TGTGCCAGCAGTGAAACAGGCCCCAATGAGCAGTTCTTC
V: TRBV6-1
size: -
D: -
J: TRBJ2-1

CDR3: CASSDGLETQYF
DNA: TGTGCCAGCAGCGACGGGCTGGAGACCCAGTACTTC
V: TRBV6-2/TRBV6-3
size: few
D: -
J: TRBJ2-5

CDR3: CAISGRGTDTQYF
DNA: TGTGCCATCAGCGGGAGAGGGACAGATACGCAGTATTTT
V: TRBV10-3
size: -
D: -
J: TRBJ2-3

CDR3: CASSLRGSRQPQHF
DNA: TGTGCCAGCAGCCTCAGGGGTTCGCGACAGCCCCAGCATTTT
V: TRBV5-4
size: -
D: -
J: TRBJ1-5

CDR3: CAISADSLSSYEQYF
DNA: TGTGCCATCAGTGCGGACTCTCTCAGCTCCTACGAGCAGTACTTC
V: TRBV10-3
size: -
D: -
J: TRBJ2-7

CDR3: CASSSRGRGANVLTF
DNA: TGTGCCAGCAGCTCGAGGGGACGTGGGGCCAACGTCCTGACTTTC
V: TRBV7-2
size: -
D: -
J: TRBJ2-6

CDR3: CAISGDIQGAFGKLFF
DNA: TGTGCCATCAGTGGGGATATACAGGGGGCTTTTGGGAAACTGTTTTTT
V: TRBV10-3
size: -
D: TRBD1
J: TRBJ1-4

CDR3: CASKRDTLNTGELFF
DNA: TGTGCCAGCAAGAGGGACACACTGAACACCGGGGAGCTGTTTTTT
V: TRBV2
size: -
D: -
J: TRBJ2-2

CDR3: CSVVYTEAFF
DNA: TGCAGCGTTGTTTACACTGAAGCTTTCTTT
V: TRBV29-1
size: -
D: -
J: TRBJ1-1

CDR3: CSAVDLAKNIQYF
DNA: TGCAGTGCCGTGGACCTAGCCAAAAACATTCAGTACTTC
V: TRBV20-1
size: -
D: -
J: TRBJ2-4

CDR3: CASSLPGGAGANVLTF
DNA: TGTGCCAGCAGCCTACCGGGGGGCGCTGGGGCCAACGTCCTGACTTTC
V: TRBV7-3
size: -
D: -
J: TRBJ2-6

CDR3: CASRSDRPSNNEQFF
DNA: TGTGCCAGCCGATCAGATAGGCCTAGCAACAATGAGCAGTTCTTC
V: TRBV19
size: once
D: -
J: TRBJ2-1

CDR3: CASSLNQGSSGANVLTF
DNA: TGTGCCAGCAGCTTAAATCAGGGGTCGTCTGGGGCCAACGTCCTGACTTTC
V: TRBV7-3
size: -
D: -
J: TRBJ2-6

CDR3: CASSFRLEGGYTF
DNA: TGTGCCAGCAGCTTCCGGCTTGAGGGTGGCTACACCTTC
V: TRBV7-9
size: few
D: -
J: TRBJ1-2

CDR3: CSVESPPGNYGYTF
DNA: TGCAGCGTTGAAAGCCCCCCAGGGAACTATGGCTACACCTTC
V: TRBV29-1
size: -
D: -
J: TRBJ1-2

CDR3: CASSLVGDRNTEAFF
DNA: TGCGCCAGCAGCTTGGTTGGGGACAGGAACACTGAAGCTTTCTTT
V: TRBV5-1
size: -
D: TRBD1
J: TRBJ1-1

CDR3: CASSYLAGTYEQYF
DNA: TGTGCCAGCAGTTACCTAGCGGGGACCTACGAGCAGTACTTC
V: TRBV6-5
size: few
D: TRBD2
J: TRBJ2-7

CDR3: CAISADRGNTEAFF
DNA: TGTGCCATCAGTGCAGACAGGGGGAACACTGAAGCTTTCTTT
V: TRBV10-3
size: -
D: TRBD1
J: TRBJ1-1

CDR3: CASGREEMETQYF
DNA: TGTGCCTCCGGGAGGGAGGAGATGGAGACCCAGTACTTC
V: TRBV24-1
size: -
D: TRBD2
J: TRBJ2-5